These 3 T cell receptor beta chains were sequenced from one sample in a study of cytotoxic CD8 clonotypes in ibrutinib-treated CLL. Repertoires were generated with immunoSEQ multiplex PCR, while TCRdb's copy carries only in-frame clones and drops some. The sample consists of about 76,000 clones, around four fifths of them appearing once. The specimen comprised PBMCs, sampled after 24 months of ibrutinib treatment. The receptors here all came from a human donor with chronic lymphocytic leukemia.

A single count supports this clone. The CDR3 sequence: CASSHRVGGAAEQYF. CDR3 bases: TGTGCCAGCAGCCACCGGGTGGGGGGCGCGGCCGAGCAGTACTTC. This chain connects TRBV5-5 to TRBJ2-7; either TRBD1 or TRBD2 may supply D (6 bases each). This CDR3 is built from 15 residues. The V gene's germline CDR1 is SGHKS and CDR2 YYEKEE (reference sequence). V lost 4 bases and J lost 6, with 20 bases in between.

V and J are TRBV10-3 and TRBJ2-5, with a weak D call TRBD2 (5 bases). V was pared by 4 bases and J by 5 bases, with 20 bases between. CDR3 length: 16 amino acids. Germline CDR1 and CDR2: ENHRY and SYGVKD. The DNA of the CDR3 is TGTGCCATCAGTGTCCTCCGGGCCTCTCGCGGGGAGACCCAGTACTTC. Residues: CAISVLRASRGETQYF.

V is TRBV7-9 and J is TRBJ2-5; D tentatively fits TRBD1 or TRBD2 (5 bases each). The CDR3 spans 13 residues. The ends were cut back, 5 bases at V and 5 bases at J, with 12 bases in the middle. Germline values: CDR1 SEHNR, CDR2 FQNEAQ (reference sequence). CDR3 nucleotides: TGTGCCAGCAGCCCGCAGAGGGGCGAGACCCAGTACTTC. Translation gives CASSPQRGETQYF.